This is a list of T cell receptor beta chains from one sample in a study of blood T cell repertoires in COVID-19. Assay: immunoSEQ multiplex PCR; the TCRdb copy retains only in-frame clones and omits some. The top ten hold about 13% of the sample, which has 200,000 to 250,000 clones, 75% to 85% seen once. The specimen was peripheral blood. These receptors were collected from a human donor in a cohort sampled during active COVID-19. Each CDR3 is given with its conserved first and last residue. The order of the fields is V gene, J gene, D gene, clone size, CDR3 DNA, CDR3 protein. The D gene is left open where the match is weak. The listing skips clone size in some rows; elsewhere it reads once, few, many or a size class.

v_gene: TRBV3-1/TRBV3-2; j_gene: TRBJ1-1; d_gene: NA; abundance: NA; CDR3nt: TGTGCCAGCATCCAGCCGGGGGGCTCTGAAGCTTTCTTT; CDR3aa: CASIQPGGSEAFF
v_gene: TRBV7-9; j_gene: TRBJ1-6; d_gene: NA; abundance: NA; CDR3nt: TGTGCCAGCAGCCAGGAGGCTTATTCACCCCTCCACTTT; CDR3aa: CASSQEAYSPLHF
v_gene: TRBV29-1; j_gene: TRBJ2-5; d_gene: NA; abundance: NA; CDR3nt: TGCAGCGCCTCGGACAGACGGGGAGAGACCCAGTACTTC; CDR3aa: CSASDRRGETQYF
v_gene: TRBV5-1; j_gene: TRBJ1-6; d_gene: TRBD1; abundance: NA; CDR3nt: TGCGCCAGCAGCTTGGGGACAGGGGGCGAATCACCCCTCCACTTT; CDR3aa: CASSLGTGGESPLHF
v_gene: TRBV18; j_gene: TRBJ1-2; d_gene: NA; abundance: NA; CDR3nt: TGTGCCAGCTCACCCCAAGGACAGATTCTTAACTATGGCTACACCTTC; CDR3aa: CASSPQGQILNYGYTF
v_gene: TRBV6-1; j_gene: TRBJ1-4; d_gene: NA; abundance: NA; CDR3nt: TGTGCCAGCAGTGAAGCACAGACCAATGAAAAACTGTTTTTT; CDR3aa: CASSEAQTNEKLFF
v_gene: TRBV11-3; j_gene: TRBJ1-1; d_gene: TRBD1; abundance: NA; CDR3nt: TGTGCCAGCAGGCGGACAGGGGGAACTGAAGCTTTCTTT; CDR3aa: CASRRTGGTEAFF
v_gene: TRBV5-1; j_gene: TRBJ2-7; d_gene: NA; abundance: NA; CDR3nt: TGCGCCAGCAGCTTAGGGGGGGGACGGTCCTACGAGCAGTACTTC; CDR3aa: CASSLGGGRSYEQYF
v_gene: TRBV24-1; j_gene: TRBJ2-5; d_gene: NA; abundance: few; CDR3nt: TGTGCCACCGAGGAACAAGAGACCCAGTACTTC; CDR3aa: CATEEQETQYF
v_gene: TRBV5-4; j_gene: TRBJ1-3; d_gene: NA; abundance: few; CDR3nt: TGTGCCAGCAGCCGGGTAGGGGCCTCTGGAAACACCATATATTTT; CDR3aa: CASSRVGASGNTIYF